The 5 T cell receptor beta chains in this list originate from one sample, sequenced in a study of cytomegalovirus exposure and HLA in healthy donors. The PCR ran on 60 Vbeta and 13 Jbeta primers. Data came from immunoSEQ multiplex PCR; TCRdb stores just in-frame clones and leaves some out. The sample's table shows around 150,000 clones. Sequenced input: PBMCs. The receptor source for this set is a man aged 25-45 years in good health and CMV-seronegative.

This chain links TRBV4-1 with TRBJ1-4, with TRBD1 matching over 10 bases. The ends lost 4 bases at V and 5 bases at J; junction bases unmatched: 7. Germline values: CDR1 MGHRA, CDR2 YSYEKL. This CDR3 spans 16 amino acids. The CDR3 loop is CASSRLGQGSNEKLFF. The DNA of the CDR3 is TGCGCCAGCAGCCGACTGGGACAGGGGTCAAATGAAAAACTGTTTTTT.

CDR3: CASQADSSNKAQYF. The CDR3 DNA reads TGTGCCAGCCAAGCGGACTCTAGCAATAAGGCGCAGTATTTT. The chain couples TRBV6-6 to TRBJ2-3; D possibly corresponds to TRBD2 (5 bases). V was trimmed by 8 bases and J by 10 bases, leaving 22 bases between them. This CDR3 spans 14 amino acids. Per the germline V gene, CDR1 is MNHNY and CDR2 is SVGAGI (reference sequence).

This chain uses TRBV7-6 with TRBJ2-1; TRBD2 aligns across 8 bases. Germline V gene sequence: CDR1 SGHVS, CDR2 FNYEAQ. V lost 5 bases, J lost 0 bases, and 9 bases stayed unmatched. The CDR3 sequence is 17 residues long. This chain's CDR3 is CASSRGPGRASYNEQFF. The DNA for the CDR3 is TGTGCCAGCAGCCGGGGCCCCGGGAGGGCCTCCTACAATGAGCAGTTCTTC.

V gene TRBV5-1 combines with J gene TRBJ1-4, with TRBD1 matching over 10 bases. The CDR3 length is 14 residues. Germline CDR1 reads SGHRS; CDR2 reads YFSETQ. The V and J ends lost 0 bases and 7 bases, in that order; junction bases with no gene match: 0. CDR3 sequence (DNA): TGCGCCAGCAGCTTGGGGGACAGGGGTGAAAAACTGTTTTTT. Protein: CASSLGDRGEKLFF.

The chain has TRBV5-1 and TRBJ2-3, with TRBD2 identical over 8 bases. In germline, CDR1 is SGHRS, CDR2 YFSETQ. J gave up 0 bases and V 3 bases, and 6 bases lay outside the gene matches. This CDR3 has 16 residues. CDR3 sequence: CASSSKASGSTDTQYF. In nucleotides, the CDR3 is TGCGCCAGCAGCTCCAAGGCTAGCGGGAGCACAGATACGCAGTATTTT.